Below, one TCR beta chain is given with its context. It lacks a known antigen. Nothing much larger sits one base from this clone, and base qualities are not available. The CDR3, from cysteine to phenylalanine, totals 13 residues. Just CDR3 DNA is preserved here, 39 bases in frame from base 1. According to the germline V gene (reference sequence), CDR1 reads SGHNT and CDR2 reads YYREEE. Here V drops 4 bases and J drops 6 bases, and the junction holds 3 bases not matched to any gene. This entry comes from a study of blood T cell repertoires in COVID-19 (TCRdb year 2020). Study-level background: Samples from collaborators originated in the United States, Italy and Spain and spanned both the acute and convalescent phases of COVID-19. The material from the prospective study consisted of cDNA or gDNA derived from T cells, B-cell-depleted T cells, or PBMCs. The dataset comprised deeply sampled blood TCRbeta repertoires from subjects exposed to, actively infected with, or recovered from COVID-19. The repertoires were released in a freely available public database meant as a resource for research on the immune response to SARS-CoV-2. The samples were drawn from the first 160 participants of the ongoing ImmuneRACE study and from about 1,200 subjects provided by 6 global collaborators. Nearly every sample came with metadata listing a de-identified subject ID, COVID-19 status, age in years and sex. Where available, HLA class I and class II types were obtained from metadata supplied by the sample provider rather than from assay-based typing.

The collaborating institutions used their own protocols to collect whole blood in K2EDTA tubes. For TCRbeta analysis, collaborator samples were shipped as frozen whole blood, as isolated PBMCs, or as DNA extracted from either sample type. TCRbeta CDR3 regions were amplified from genomic DNA using the immunoSEQ Assay, a bias-controlled multiplex PCR. As for the authors' bioinformatics: The number of nucleated cells in each sample was estimated from the amplification of reference gene primers within the assay. Sequence reads were collapsed and filtered to measure the absolute abundance of every unique TCRbeta CDR3 rearrangement. For each sample, productive Simpson clonality was calculated as the square root of Simpson's diversity index over productive rearrangements. The source is immuneACCESS, and TCRdb retained only in-frame sequences with V and J called. Part of the clones is not carried over; for the studies checked, unresolved V genes explain less than half of this, and the remainder is unexplained. The V and J calls and clone size were taken over from that table, and D and trimming were inferred from the DNA. This sample has almost 200,000 clones in its table, and 86% of those were observed once. Jointly, the top ten make up about 0.81% of the sample.

On the study overall, not on this receptor specifically: The quantity of clinical and demographic metadata differed by source and by participant and was supplied without curation.

The sample consisted of peripheral blood. The source is a woman in her 70s with acute or convalescent COVID-19. The rearrangement combines TRBV5-4 with TRBJ1-2, and 10 junctional nucleotides match TRBD1. CDR3 reads: CASSGDRGNGYTF. The DNA reads TGTGCCAGCAGCGGGGACAGGGGAAATGGCTACACCTTC.